This record concerns one TCR beta chain sequence. Its recognized antigen is unknown. There are no base qualities to consult, and no much larger clone falls within one base. The data are from a study of cytomegalovirus exposure and HLA in healthy donors (dated by TCRdb to about 2017). Regarding the research as a whole: An earlier analysis of some 600 of the donors reported roughly 300 Gb of sequence data and 117 million unique TCR beta sequences obtained from about 180 million T cells. Approximately 300 gigabases of sequencing data and around 88 million unique TCR sequences made up an early release that covered several hundred HLA-typed donors. Among the roughly 390 genotyped donors, approximately 76% belonged to the genetic ancestry cluster associated with self-reported Caucasian donors. The study aimed to test whether cataloging public T cell receptors could reveal signatures of past pathogen exposure. Using immunosequencing, the study profiled T cell repertoires from some 670 subjects and related those repertoires to cytomegalovirus serostatus. A separate validation cohort of 90 to 150 different subjects was used in addition to the roughly 670-subject first cohort. To predict cytomegalovirus infection status, the study brought together high-throughput TCR immunosequencing, statistical association of individual TCRs with disease status, and machine learning. A later analysis re-analyzed previously published TCR beta repertoires from about 600 donors and added high-resolution HLA genotyping to study TCR occurrence patterns. In the later analysis, no new phenotypic data were used to find candidate immune exposures; instead, reliance was placed on TCR beta sequences and their occurrence across donors. An earlier analysis of several hundred of the donors applied high-throughput TCR beta sequencing to assess whether each TCR beta V gene segment acted as functional or pseudogenic. Donor age, sex, ethnicity and CMV serostatus were collected together with the repertoire data. In a later genetic analysis, genome-wide SNP genotypes for about three fifths of the 666 donors were used, and that subset was treated as a discovery cohort. All discovery cohort repertoires had been generated using a single sequencing platform. HLA typing included class I and class II loci at four-digit resolution. Typing coverage differed by locus: A, B, C, DRB1 and DQB1 were typed in about 620-640 donors, DQA1 in 500 to 550, DPA1 in 606, and DPB1 in 400 to 490. About five DR-DQ haplotypes were treated as single units for association and clustering because of strong linkage in the cohort. Among almost 400 genotyped donors of the cohort, an average of around 240,000 unique TCR beta nucleotide sequences were sequenced per donor, around 20% of them non-productive. Beyond this particular receptor, the publication reports: Roughly uniform sequencing depth across donors was assumed in presence/absence analyses, although this assumption may not hold. Because the 87-base-pair reads could not distinguish some IMGT-functional V segments, including TRBV6-2 and TRBV6-3, those segments were excluded. The cohort was sequenced for TCR beta chains only, and without alpha or paired-chain data the features that could be detected were limited. In vitro tests confirmed that a few of the cytomegalovirus-associated TCR beta chains recognize cytomegalovirus antigens. Linkage disequilibrium might explain the correlated functional status among segregating V segments, but an unknown experimental factor could not be excluded. Fewer than 20 rarely observed V segments, including chromosome 9 orphons, were excluded from the earlier analysis of some 590 of the donors because counts were too low. A later genetic analysis associated a missense DCLRE1C variant with V-gene and J-gene trimming of TCR beta chains, and an independent cohort replicated the association. According to a later analysis, most CMV-associated TCR beta chains appeared to be HLA-restricted, and the HLA associations seemed to be driven largely by CMV exposure. A further reported finding was that TCR beta sequences accurately predicted the HLA-A and HLA-B alleles for most subjects in the first cohort. The study listed approximately 150 TCR beta chains as associated with cytomegalovirus. Immune exposure information for the cohort was limited to CMV serostatus. A later analysis found that TCR association rates varied across HLA loci, with DRB1 alleles showing the most associated TCRs and HLA-C alleles the fewest. The authors suggested that the approach could potentially be extended to other disease states and immunological phenotypes. According to a later analysis, parvovirus B19, influenza, CMV and Epstein-Barr virus appeared linked to several top co-occurrence clusters. A group of highly shared sequence variants was considered likely to be a technical artifact of the sequencing pipeline. Compared with equally common non-associated chains, HLA-associated TCR beta chains in a later analysis were more clonally expanded and had lower generation probabilities. HLA typing was unavailable for some donors at each locus, so association tests used only the typed subset. Most TCR sequences were observed very rarely across donors, whereas some public TCRs were present in many individuals. According to a later genetic analysis, donors in an Asian-associated ancestry cluster had fewer N-insertions in productive TCRs than the approximately 670-donor mean. A later analysis associated 17,000 or so TCR beta sequences with specific HLA alleles at a false discovery rate of 0.05. In an earlier analysis of more than 450 of the donors, most TCR beta V segments were observed in productive rearrangements about 87% or about 30% of the time, broadly matching IMGT annotations. When HLA alleles, especially DR and DQ, strongly co-occurred, attributing TCR associations to individual alleles was difficult. The classifier was reported to diagnose cytomegalovirus status with high specificity and sensitivity in both the original cohort and the validation cohort.

The CDR3 contains 14 residues, cysteine and phenylalanine counted. Just the 42-base CDR3 DNA is kept, in frame starting at base 1. Compared with germline, V lacks 3 bases and J lacks 0 bases; bases without a gene match: 1. The germline V gene encodes CDR1 SGHDN and CDR2 FVKESK. Library prep was done by the immunoSEQ multiplex PCR assay. A mixture of 60 forward primers for TCR Vbeta segments and 13 reverse primers for TCR Jbeta segments was used in the multiplex PCR. Amplification of the CDR3 region of rearranged TCR beta genes was performed with a multiplex PCR assay on genomic DNA. On the Illumina HiSeq System, the amplified TCR beta libraries were sequenced as 87-base-pair reads. As for the authors' bioinformatics: Across the roughly 640 repertoires, a later analysis counted about 81 million unique TCR beta chains, approximately 10 million of which were shared by at least two donors. To remove PCR and sequencing errors, raw reads were error-corrected and collapsed into unique sequences using a nearest-neighbor algorithm that merged closely related sequences. V, D and J gene segments were assigned by aligning CDR3 sequences to IMGT reference sequences. For a sequence to be retained, a match of at least six nucleotides to both a V gene segment and a J gene segment was required. A rearrangement counted as productive if the CDR3 had no stop codons and remained in frame with V and J, and every other rearrangement counted as non-productive. Following IMGT convention, CDR3 was defined as the stretch from the second conserved V-encoded cysteine to the conserved J-encoded phenylalanine. The earlier analysis of 587 of the donors excluded sequences that lacked an unambiguous match to a single V gene segment. In an earlier analysis of 450 to 750 of the donors, a V segment was called functional when productive rearrangements were above 56.7%, and segregating when the standard deviation between donors exceeded 5%. To diagnose cytomegalovirus status from the catalog of TCR beta chain sequences, a statistical classification framework was built. In a later analysis, TCR nucleotide sequences were compared against IMGT/GENE-DB human TR gene sequences so that V and J genes could be assigned. The TCRdist pipeline was used in a later analysis to assign CDR3 sequences and most-parsimonious VDJ recombination scenarios. In a later analysis, each TCR beta chain was defined by its CDR3 amino acid sequence together with its V-gene family, and reads without a unique V-gene family were excluded. As a way to deal with suspected cross-contamination and a sequencing artifact, a later analysis dropped nearly 600 nucleotide sequences that were highly shared and had low generation probability. A later analysis calculated a clonal expansion index for each public chain from normalized within-repertoire ranks of inferred template counts. A later analysis computed generation probabilities with a VDJ recombination model fitted to out-of-frame rearrangements, and checked the results against IGoR. In a later analysis, hypergeometric tests were used to score TCR-TCR, TCR-HLA and TCR-CMV co-occurrence, with a repertoire-size bias correction applied to TCR pairs. A later analysis estimated false discovery rates by permuting HLA or CMV assignments 20 times. In a later analysis, co-occurring TCRs were grouped using DBSCAN, with TCRdist sequence similarity added in when clustering inside HLA-allele-positive subsets. Co-occurrence clustering excluded repertoires with fewer than 30,000 or more than 120,000 public chains, plus five with anomalous nucleotide sharing. Not all clones reach the TCRdb copy of this immuneACCESS table, which keeps in-frame sequences only. Checked studies attribute under half of the gap to unresolved V genes and leave the rest unexplained. V and J calls and clone size come straight from that table; D and trimming were deduced from the DNA. A total of under 200,000 clones appear in this sample, roughly 65% of them only once. The ten largest account for 3.5% to 5% of the sample.

In total, approximately 690 healthy bone marrow donors made up the cohort. Cohort members were all nominally healthy when sampled, although unrecorded immune exposures were likely present. The donor tested CMV seropositive, placing the donor among the approximately 290 seropositive members of the cohort. A peripheral blood sample was provided by each donor, and peripheral blood mononuclear cells were used for TCR beta sequencing. The Qiagen DNeasy Blood Extraction Kit was used to extract genomic DNA from the blood cell samples. This receptor was taken from a woman aged 18 to 35 in good health and CMV-seropositive. Sequenced: PBMCs. The receptor chain draws on TRBV14 and TRBJ1-1, and 7 junctional nucleotides match TRBD1. In nucleotides, the sequence is TGTGCCAGCAGCCAGGGACAGTTGAACACTGAAGCTTTCTTT. This translates into CASSQGQLNTEAFF.